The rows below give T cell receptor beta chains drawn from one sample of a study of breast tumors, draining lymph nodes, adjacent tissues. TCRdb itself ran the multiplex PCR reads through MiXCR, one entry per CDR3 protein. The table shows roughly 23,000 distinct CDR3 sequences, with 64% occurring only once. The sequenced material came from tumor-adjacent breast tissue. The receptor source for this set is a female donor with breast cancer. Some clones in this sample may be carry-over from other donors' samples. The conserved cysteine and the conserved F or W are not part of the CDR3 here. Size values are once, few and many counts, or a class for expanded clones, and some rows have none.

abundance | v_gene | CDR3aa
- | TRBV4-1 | ASSQEGRVEKLF
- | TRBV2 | ASSTGPSYNSPLH
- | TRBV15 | ATSSDLDGTSGSYEQY
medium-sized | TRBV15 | ATSPQGAGLFYEQY
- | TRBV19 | ASSVYRDINEKLF
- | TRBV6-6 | ASSYSGRDLTYEQY
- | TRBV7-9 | ASSLTPGGEQY
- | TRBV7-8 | ASSPRLARDTQY
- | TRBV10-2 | ASKEANTEAF
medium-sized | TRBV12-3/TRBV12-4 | ASRDETGGAYGYT
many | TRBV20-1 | SARAPGTLSGANVLT
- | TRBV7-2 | ASSRNDIAYEQY
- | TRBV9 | ASSAGGSLGNTIY
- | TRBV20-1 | SQGTGAYEQY
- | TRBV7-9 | ASSHNYGQY
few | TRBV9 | ASSVGGQSNYGYT
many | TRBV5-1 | ASSSGQGFDVETQY
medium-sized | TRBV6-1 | ASRNRGGQGNSPLH
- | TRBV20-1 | SARGRGRGSSGANVLT
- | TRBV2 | ASSWTGSPLH
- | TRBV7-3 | VSSGGSELF
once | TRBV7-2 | ASSLARPQPPRLPQH
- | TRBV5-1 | ASRAATSAYEQY
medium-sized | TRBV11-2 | ASSKRDTNYGYT
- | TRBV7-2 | ASSLGARSNQPQH